This T cell receptor beta chain was obtained from a study of molecular identifiers for immune sequencing clone quantification. Trimming pared 0 bases from V and 3 bases from J, leaving 15 bases between. This CDR3 contains 16 residues. Germline CDR1 is SGHDN and CDR2 is FVKESK. TCRdb recomputed calls from the PCR reads with MiXCR, one row per CDR3 protein. The repertoire holds about 2,300 distinct CDR3 sequences, with approximately 25% as singletons. The sample consisted of naive CD8+ T cells from blood, with Jurkat cell RNA spiked in. Subset specified: FACS-sorted CD8+CD4-CCR7+CD45RA+ naive T cells. This chain uses TRBV14 with TRBJ2-7, with D tentatively TRBD1 (5 bases). The clonotype was recovered from a human donor in good health. Some libraries in this study had Jurkat cell RNA spiked in. CDR3 DNA sequence: TGTGCCAGCAGCCAAGAATCCAGGGTTCGCGGCTACGAGCAGTACTTC. It is translated as CASSQESRVRGYEQYF.